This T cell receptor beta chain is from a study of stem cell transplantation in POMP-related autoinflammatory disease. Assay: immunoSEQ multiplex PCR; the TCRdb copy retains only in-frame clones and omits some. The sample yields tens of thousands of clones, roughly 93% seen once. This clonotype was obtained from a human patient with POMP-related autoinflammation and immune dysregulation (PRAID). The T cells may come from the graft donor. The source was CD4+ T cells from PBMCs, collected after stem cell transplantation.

The CDR3 loop is CASSPFGSAGLGSYNEQFF. The CDR3 DNA sequence: TGTGCCAGCTCACCATTCGGGTCAGCAGGACTAGGGTCCTACAATGAGCAGTTCTTC. The V gene is TRBV18, the J gene TRBJ2-1, with 7 positions matching TRBD2. The CDR3 sequence is 19 residues long. Germline assignment: CDR1 KGHSH and CDR2 LQKENI. Trimming took 2 bases from V and 1 from J; bases not matched to a gene: 14.